This T cell receptor beta chain stems from a study of metastatic and nonmetastatic thyroid tumors. In the study overall: The study looked at repertoires side by side in blood and in tumor or nodule tissue from malignant and benign thyroid patients.

There were no patients who had received any treatment before thyroid surgery. This clone was found many times. Antigen: not known. Study-wide results and limits: Reported TCR beta diversity, measured in blood and tumor, was significantly higher for malignant thyroid tumors than for benign nodules.

Methods used by the authors: A classifier of distant metastasis in papillary thyroid cancer was built from CDR3 differences (across clinicopathological groups). TCRdb reanalyzed the PCR reads with MiXCR. These V and J calls originate from TCRdb's pipeline instead of the authors' own analysis. Found here are roughly 70,000 clones, less than 20% of them singletons; the top ten hold around 13%. This CDR3 spans 12 amino acids. Trimming took 2 bases from V and 12 from J, leaving 14 bases between them. The germline gives CDR1 MNHEY, CDR2 SVGEGT. The receptor comes from a female donor with papillary thyroid cancer or a benign thyroid nodule (not recorded which). Some clones in this sample may be carry-over from other donors' samples. The chain combines TRBV6-2 or TRBV6-3 with TRBJ2-7; D may be TRBD1 (5 bases). Material: blood. This CDR3 reads CASSYGAAIPYF. The CDR3 region has the DNA TGTGCCAGCAGTTACGGGGCGGCCATACCGTACTTC.